The entry below describes one T cell receptor (beta chain). Its antigen is unknown. The record originates from a study of cytomegalovirus exposure and HLA in healthy donors. Findings and caveats of the study: Roughly even sequencing depth across donors was the assumption behind the presence/absence analyses. Indistinguishable V segments, including TRBV6-2 and TRBV6-3, were excluded. Reportedly, TCR beta sequences accurately predicted HLA-A and HLA-B alleles in most subjects. Per a later analysis, about 18,000 TCR beta sequences showed association with HLA alleles at 0.05 false discovery rate.

A multiplex PCR was run with 60 Vbeta primers and 13 Jbeta primers. TCRdb's table, derived via immunoSEQ multiplex PCR, lists solely in-frame clones and lacks some. This listing includes about 140,000 clones. CDR3 length equals 16 residues. J was trimmed by 0 bases and V by 5 bases; bases with no gene match: 6. Germline CDR1 MGHDK, CDR2 SYGVNS. V usage is TRBV25-1 and J usage is TRBJ1-4, with TRBD1 matching over 7 bases. This receptor was taken from a male donor in good health and CMV-seronegative. Material for sequencing was PBMCs. The CDR3 protein is CASSRGQYATNEKLFF. The DNA for the CDR3 is TGTGCCAGCAGTAGGGGACAGTATGCAACTAATGAAAAACTGTTTTTT.